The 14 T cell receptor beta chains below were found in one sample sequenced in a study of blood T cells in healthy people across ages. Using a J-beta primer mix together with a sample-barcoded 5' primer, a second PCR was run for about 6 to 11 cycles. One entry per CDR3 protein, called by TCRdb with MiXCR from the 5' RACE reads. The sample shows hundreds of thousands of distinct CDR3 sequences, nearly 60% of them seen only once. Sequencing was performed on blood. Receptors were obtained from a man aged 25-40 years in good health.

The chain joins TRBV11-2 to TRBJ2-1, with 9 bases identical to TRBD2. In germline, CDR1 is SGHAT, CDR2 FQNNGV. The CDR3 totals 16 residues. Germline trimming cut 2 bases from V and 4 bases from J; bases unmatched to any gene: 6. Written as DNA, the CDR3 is TGTGCCAGCAGCTTACGTCTAGCGGGACGATACAATGAGCAGTTCTTC. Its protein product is CASSLRLAGRYNEQFF. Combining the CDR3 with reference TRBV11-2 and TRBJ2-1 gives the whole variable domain EAGVAQSPRYKIIEKRQSVAFWCNPISGHATLYWYQQILGQGPKLLIQFQNNGVVDDSQLPKDRFSAERLKGVDSTLKIQPAKLEDSAVYLCASSLRLAGRYNEQFFGPGTRLTVL.

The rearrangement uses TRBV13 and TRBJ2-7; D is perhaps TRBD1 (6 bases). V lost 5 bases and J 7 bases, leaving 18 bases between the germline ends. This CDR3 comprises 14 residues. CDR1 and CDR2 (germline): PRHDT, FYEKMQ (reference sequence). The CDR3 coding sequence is TGTGCCAGCAGCCCCCGCAGGGGCTACAATGAGCAGTACTTC. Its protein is CASSPRRGYNEQYF.

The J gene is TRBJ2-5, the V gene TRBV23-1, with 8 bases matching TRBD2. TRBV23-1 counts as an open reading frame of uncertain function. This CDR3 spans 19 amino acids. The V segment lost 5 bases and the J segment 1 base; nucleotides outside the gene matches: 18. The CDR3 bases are TGCGCCAGCAGTATCATTAGCGGGATGGGCCATGGACTCCAAGAGACCCAGTACTTC. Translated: CASSIISGMGHGLQETQYF.

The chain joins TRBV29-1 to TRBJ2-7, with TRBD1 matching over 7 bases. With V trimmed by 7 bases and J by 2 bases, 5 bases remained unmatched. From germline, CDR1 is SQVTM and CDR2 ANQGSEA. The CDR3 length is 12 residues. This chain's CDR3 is CSAGDRTYEQYF. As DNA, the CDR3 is TGCAGCGCCGGGGACAGAACCTACGAGCAGTACTTC.

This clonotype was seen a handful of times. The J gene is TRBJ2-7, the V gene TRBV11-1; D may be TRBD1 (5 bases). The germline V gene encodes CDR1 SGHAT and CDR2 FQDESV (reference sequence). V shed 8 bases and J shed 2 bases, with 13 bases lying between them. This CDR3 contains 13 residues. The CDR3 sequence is CASGPQAAYEQYF. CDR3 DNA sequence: TGTGCCAGCGGGCCACAGGCAGCCTACGAGCAGTACTTC.

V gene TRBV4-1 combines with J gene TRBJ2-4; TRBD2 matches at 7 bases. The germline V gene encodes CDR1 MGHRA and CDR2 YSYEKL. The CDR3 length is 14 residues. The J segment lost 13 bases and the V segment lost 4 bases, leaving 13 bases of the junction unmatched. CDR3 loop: CASSRGLDEEEQYF. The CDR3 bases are TGCGCCAGCAGCCGTGGACTAGACGAGGAAGAGCAGTACTTC.

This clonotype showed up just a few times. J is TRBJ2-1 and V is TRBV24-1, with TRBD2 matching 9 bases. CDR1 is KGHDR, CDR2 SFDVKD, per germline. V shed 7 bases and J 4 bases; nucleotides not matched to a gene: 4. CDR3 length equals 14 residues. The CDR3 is CATSRTSEYNEQFF. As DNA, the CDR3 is TGTGCCACCAGCCGGACTAGCGAGTACAATGAGCAGTTCTTC.

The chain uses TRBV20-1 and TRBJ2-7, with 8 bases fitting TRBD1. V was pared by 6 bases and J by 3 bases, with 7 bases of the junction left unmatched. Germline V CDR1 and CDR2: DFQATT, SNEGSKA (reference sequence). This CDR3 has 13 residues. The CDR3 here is CSASRQGLYEQYF. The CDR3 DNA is TGCAGTGCGAGTAGACAGGGGCTCTACGAGCAGTACTTC.

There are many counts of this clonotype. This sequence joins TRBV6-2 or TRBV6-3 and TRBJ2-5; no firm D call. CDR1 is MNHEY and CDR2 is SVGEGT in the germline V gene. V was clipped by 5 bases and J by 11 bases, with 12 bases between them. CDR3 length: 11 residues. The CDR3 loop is CASSGQTRQYF. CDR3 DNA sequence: TGTGCCAGCAGTGGTCAGACACGGCAGTACTTC.

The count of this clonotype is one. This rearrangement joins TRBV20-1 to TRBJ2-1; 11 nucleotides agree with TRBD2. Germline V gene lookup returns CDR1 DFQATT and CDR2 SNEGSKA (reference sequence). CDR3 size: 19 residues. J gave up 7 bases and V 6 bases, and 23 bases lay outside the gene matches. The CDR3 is CSAPKLGAPTSGIENEQFF. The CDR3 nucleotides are TGCAGTGCACCCAAATTAGGGGCCCCGACTAGCGGGATTGAGAATGAGCAGTTCTTC.

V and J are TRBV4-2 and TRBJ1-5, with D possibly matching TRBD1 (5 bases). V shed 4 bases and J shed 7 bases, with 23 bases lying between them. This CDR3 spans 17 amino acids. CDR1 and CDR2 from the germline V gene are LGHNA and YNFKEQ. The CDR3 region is CASSLEPGQPSVQPQHF. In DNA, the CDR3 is TGTGCCAGCAGCCTTGAACCGGGGCAGCCATCGGTGCAGCCCCAGCATTTT.

The CDR3 DNA sequence: TGTGCCAGCAGGGAGGGTAGCGCCGGGGAGCTGTTTTTT. Amino acid sequence: CASREGSAGELFF. The chain couples TRBV2 to TRBJ2-2; TRBD2 is a possible D gene (6 bases). The CDR3 loop spans 13 amino acids. Trimming pared 6 bases from V and 6 bases from J, leaving 11 bases between. Looked up from germline, CDR1 is SNHLY and CDR2 is FYNNEI.

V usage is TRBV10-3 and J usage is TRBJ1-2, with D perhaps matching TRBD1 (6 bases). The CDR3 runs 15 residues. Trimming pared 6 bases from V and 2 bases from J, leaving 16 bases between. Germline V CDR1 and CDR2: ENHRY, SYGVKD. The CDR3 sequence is CAISDDDTGNYGYTF. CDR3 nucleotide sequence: TGTGCCATCAGCGACGATGACACAGGGAACTATGGCTACACCTTC.

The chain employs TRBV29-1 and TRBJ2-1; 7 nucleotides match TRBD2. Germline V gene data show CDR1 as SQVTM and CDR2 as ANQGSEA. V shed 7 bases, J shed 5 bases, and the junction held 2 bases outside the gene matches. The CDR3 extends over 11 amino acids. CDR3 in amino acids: CSGGSNNEQFF. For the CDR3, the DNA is TGCAGCGGCGGGAGTAACAATGAGCAGTTCTTC.